One sample yielded the 23 T cell receptor beta chains listed below, sequenced in a study of blood T cells in healthy people across ages. A J-beta primer mix and a sample-barcoded 5' primer were used in a second PCR of roughly 6 to 11 cycles. TCRdb ran MiXCR on the 5' RACE reads and lists one entry per CDR3 protein. The sample contains around 800,000 distinct CDR3 sequences, 20% to 30% of which appear only once. These records were also assigned to another study, of T cells of mothers and their children.

The sequencing sample was made of blood. The receptor source for this set is a boy between 10 and 17 years old in good health.

The chain employs TRBV7-2 and TRBJ2-3, with 9 nucleotides matching TRBD2. The V and J ends lost 3 bases and 4 bases, in that order; junction bases with no gene match: 8. There are 16 residues in the CDR3. The germline gives CDR1 SGHTA, CDR2 FQGNSA. The CDR3 sequence is CASSLRLAGSADTQYF. CDR3 bases: TGTGCCAGCAGCTTGCGGCTAGCGGGAAGCGCAGATACGCAGTATTTT.

The rearrangement joins TRBV9 to TRBJ2-5; 11 nucleotides match TRBD2. CDR1 is SGDLS, CDR2 YYNGEE, per germline. The V segment lost 0 bases and the J segment 2 bases; nucleotides outside the gene matches: 18. This CDR3 comprises 21 residues. CDR3 sequence (DNA): TGTGCCAGCAGCGTAGCCACCGGACAGGGAGGCCTAGCGGGGGGTCAAGAGACCCAGTACTTC. The encoded protein is CASSVATGQGGLAGGQETQYF.

The chain is built from TRBV6-5 and TRBJ1-5; a possible D gene is TRBD1 (6 bases). The CDR3 contains 13 residues. The germline gives CDR1 MNHEY, CDR2 SVGAGI. The V end was cut by 5 bases, the J end by 9 bases, with 14 bases between. The CDR3 DNA sequence: TGTGCCAGCAGTGTACAGGGTCAAGGGCCCCAGCATTTT. Its translation: CASSVQGQGPQHF.

V usage is TRBV5-6 and J usage is TRBJ2-5, with a possible D match to TRBD2 (5 bases). The CDR3 is 11 residues long. In germline, CDR1 is SGHDT, CDR2 YYEEEE. CDR3 in amino acids: CATGRGETQYF. CDR3 coding DNA: TGTGCAACCGGGCGCGGGGAGACCCAGTACTTC. The variable domain in full, with the rest retrieved from reference TRBV5-6 and TRBJ2-5, is DAGVTQSPTHLIKTRGQQVTLRCSPKSGHDTVSWYQQALGQGPQFIFQYYEEEERQRGNFPDRFSGHQFPNYSSELNVNALLLGDSALYLCATGRGETQYFGPGTRLLVL.

There are a few counts of this clonotype. The chain uses TRBV5-1 and TRBJ2-3; 9 bases match TRBD1. The CDR3 has 15 residues. Germline V CDR1 and CDR2: SGHRS, YFSETQ. Trimming removed 3 bases from V and 1 base from J; junction bases left unmatched: 3. The CDR3 region is CASSSDRGGTDTQYF. CDR3 DNA sequence: TGCGCCAGCAGCTCGGACAGGGGAGGCACAGATACGCAGTATTTT.

This clonotype was recorded a few times. This chain connects TRBV10-3 to TRBJ2-5, with 9 bases lining up with TRBD1. Germline trimming cut 6 bases from V and 1 base from J; bases unmatched to any gene: 0. The germline V gene has CDR1 ENHRY and CDR2 SYGVKD. CDR3 size: 13 residues. This chain's CDR3 is CAIRTGGQETQYF. The CDR3 DNA reads TGTGCCATCAGGACAGGGGGCCAAGAGACCCAGTACTTC.

This clonotype occurred a few times. This rearrangement joins TRBV7-2 to TRBJ2-1; no clear D. Between the trimmed V and J ends, which lost 1 base and 10 bases, there was a span of 14 bases. The CDR3 extends over 14 amino acids. The germline gives CDR1 SGHTA, CDR2 FQGNSA. Here the CDR3 DNA reads TGTGCCAGCAGCTTAGACGGCCTCGGGCGGGAGCAGTTCTTC. Protein sequence: CASSLDGLGREQFF.

The genes are TRBV12-3 or TRBV12-4 and TRBJ2-7; 8 bases match TRBD1. The junction had 9 bases not matched to a gene; V was cut back by 6 bases and J by 2 bases. The CDR3 runs to 15 residues. The CDR3 is CASRHRQGKAYEQYF. The CDR3 DNA follows: TGTGCCAGCAGGCACAGACAGGGGAAGGCCTACGAGCAGTACTTC.

This clonotype was seen more than once but under ten times. This sequence joins TRBV4-1 and TRBJ2-2; tentatively, D is TRBD1 (5 bases). CDR3 length: 17 amino acids. The germline CDR1 and CDR2 sequences are MGHRA and YSYEKL. V lost 0 bases and J lost 1, with 12 bases in between. DNA for the CDR3: TGCGCCAGCAGCCAAGAAGGGCAGGGCAAGAACACCGGGGAGCTGTTTTTT. This sequence encodes CASSQEGQGKNTGELFF.

The chain joins TRBV9 to TRBJ2-5; D call uncertain. The V and J ends lost 4 bases and 1 base respectively, with 8 bases between them. This CDR3 region has 13 residues. From germline, CDR1 is SGDLS and CDR2 YYNGEE. CDR3 bases: TGTGCCAGCAGCATCGAGAGCCAAGAGACCCAGTACTTC. This gives the protein CASSIESQETQYF.

By its share, this clonotype is medium-sized. This rearrangement joins TRBV27 to TRBJ2-6; 8 positions match TRBD1. The germline gives CDR1 MNHEY, CDR2 SMNVEV (reference sequence). The CDR3 has 18 residues. Losses at the gene ends were 3 bases for V and 0 bases for J; bases not matched to a gene: 7. The CDR3 DNA is TGTGCCAGCAGTTTCCGGACAGGGACATCCTCTGGGGCCAACGTCCTGACTTTC. This codes for CASSFRTGTSSGANVLTF.

This clonotype was picked up a small number of times. The chain is built from TRBV7-6 and TRBJ2-7, with D perhaps TRBD2 (5 bases). CDR1 is SGHVS and CDR2 is FNYEAQ in the germline V gene. CDR3 length: 14 residues. V was cut by 5 bases and J by 5 bases, with 16 bases left in between. This CDR3 reads CASSLKVPADEQYF. The CDR3 DNA follows: TGTGCCAGCAGCCTCAAGGTCCCAGCGGACGAGCAGTACTTC. Full variable domain (remainder filled in from reference TRBV7-6 and TRBJ2-7): GAGVSQSPRYKVTKRGQDVALRCDPISGHVSLYWYRQALGQGPEFLTYFNYEAQQDKSGLPNDRFSAERPEGSISTLTIQRTEQRDSAMYRCASSLKVPADEQYFGPGTRLTVT.

V and J are TRBV2 and TRBJ1-4; the D is unclear. Germline V gene data show CDR1 as SNHLY and CDR2 as FYNNEI. The V and J ends lost 1 base and 0 bases respectively, with 9 bases between them. The CDR3 sequence is 16 residues long. Here the CDR3 reads CASSEEVIATNEKLFF. The CDR3, as DNA: TGTGCCAGCAGTGAAGAAGTAATTGCAACTAATGAAAAACTGTTTTTT.

V is TRBV2 and J is TRBJ1-4; 10 bases are shared with TRBD1. Germline V gene data show CDR1 as SNHLY and CDR2 as FYNNEI. Germline trimming cut 8 bases from V and 6 bases from J; bases unmatched to any gene: 9. The CDR3 runs 15 residues. For the CDR3, the DNA is TGTGCCAGCTGCCGGGACAGGGGCGACCATGAAAAACTGTTTTTT. This sequence encodes CASCRDRGDHEKLFF.

This clonotype was found a few times. Here the CDR3 reads CASSQNLAGSRETQYF. The CDR3 DNA reads TGTGCCAGCAGCCAAAATCTAGCGGGGTCGCGGGAGACCCAGTACTTC. The chain couples TRBV3-1 to TRBJ2-5; 9 bases agree with TRBD2. The CDR3 is made up of 16 amino acids. V was pared by 2 bases and J by 5 bases, with 9 bases of the junction left unmatched. Germline CDR1 reads LGHDT; CDR2 reads YNNKEL (reference sequence).

This clonotype was picked up a small number of times. CDR3 nucleotide sequence: TGTGCCAGCAGCGCTAGCGGGGGGGCTTTCGATGAGCAGTTCTTC. Translating gives CASSASGGAFDEQFF. The chain carries TRBV9 and TRBJ2-1; TRBD2 agrees at 12 bases. In germline, CDR1 is SGDLS, CDR2 YYNGEE. This CDR3 is 15 amino acids long. The V gene end was trimmed by 3 bases and the J gene end by 8 bases; junction bases not matched to a gene: 6.

This clonotype was detected only a few times. The V gene is TRBV9, the J gene TRBJ2-7, with 8 bases fitting TRBD2. The ends lost 1 base at V and 7 bases at J; junction bases unmatched: 7. CDR1 SGDLS and CDR2 YYNGEE come from the germline V gene. The CDR3 has 14 residues. The CDR3 protein is CASSVNPGTREQYF. CDR3 sequence (DNA): TGTGCCAGCAGCGTAAATCCGGGGACTAGAGAGCAGTACTTC.

The table lists this clonotype with a few counts. The chain is built from TRBV6-6 and TRBJ1-2; D is undetermined. This CDR3 has 15 residues. V lost 5 bases and J lost 0, with 13 bases in between. CDR1 and CDR2 (germline): MNHNY, SVGAGI (reference sequence). CDR3 protein: CASSQPWGANYGYTF. DNA for the CDR3: TGTGCCAGCAGTCAACCCTGGGGAGCTAACTATGGCTACACCTTC.

This clonotype has more than one count but fewer than ten. The V and J genes are TRBV2 and TRBJ2-1, with D tentatively TRBD1 or TRBD2 (6 bases each). CDR3 size: 14 residues. Per germline, CDR1 SNHLY and CDR2 FYNNEI. Trimming shortened V by 7 bases and J by 4 bases, and 14 bases separated the two germline ends. As DNA, the CDR3 is TGTGCCAGCACGGGGGCCAGTTATTACAATGAGCAGTTCTTC. It yields the protein CASTGASYYNEQFF.

The chain recombines TRBV5-1 with TRBJ2-2; 7 nucleotides align to TRBD2. This CDR3 has 17 amino acids. Germline V lookup: CDR1 SGHRS, CDR2 YFSETQ. The V and J ends lost 0 bases and 7 bases, in that order; junction bases with no gene match: 12. The CDR3 nucleotides read TGCGCCAGCAGCTTGGAGGGGACTACGCCGGAGGGCGGGGAGCTGTTTTTT. Protein: CASSLEGTTPEGGELFF.

V and J are TRBV10-3 and TRBJ2-5, with D uncertain. The J call could be wrong; TRBJ2-7 is a better fit for the DNA end. From germline, CDR1 is ENHRY and CDR2 SYGVKD. CDR3 length: 13 residues. The CDR3 DNA follows: TGTGCCATCACCCACAGATTCTCCTACGAGCAGTACTTC. Protein product: CAITHRFSYEQYF.

This clonotype has just a few counts. The chain recombines TRBV7-2 with TRBJ2-7, with D perhaps TRBD1 or TRBD2 (5 bases each). In germline, CDR1 is SGHTA, CDR2 FQGNSA. The CDR3 sequence is 16 residues long. V gave up 1 base and J gave up 4 bases, with 17 bases separating them. This CDR3 is CASSLDISAGSYEQYF. The CDR3 DNA reads TGTGCCAGCAGCTTAGATATAAGCGCAGGGAGTTACGAGCAGTACTTC. Full variable domain (rest looked up from reference TRBV7-2 and TRBJ2-7): GAGVSQSPSNKVTEKGKDVELRCDPISGHTALYWYRQSLGQGLEFLIYFQGNSAPDKSGLPSDRFSAERTGGSVSTLTIQRTQQEDSAVYLCASSLDISAGSYEQYFGPGTRLTVT.

There are a few counts of this clonotype. V and J are TRBV7-9 and TRBJ2-5, with unresolved D. This CDR3 is built from 14 residues. Germline CDR1 is SEHNR and CDR2 is FQNEAQ (reference sequence). V was shortened by 3 bases and J by 2 bases, with 10 bases between the two germline ends. DNA of the CDR3: TGTGCCAGCAGCTTCCCGGAGTCACAAGAGACCCAGTACTTC. Translated, it gives CASSFPESQETQYF.